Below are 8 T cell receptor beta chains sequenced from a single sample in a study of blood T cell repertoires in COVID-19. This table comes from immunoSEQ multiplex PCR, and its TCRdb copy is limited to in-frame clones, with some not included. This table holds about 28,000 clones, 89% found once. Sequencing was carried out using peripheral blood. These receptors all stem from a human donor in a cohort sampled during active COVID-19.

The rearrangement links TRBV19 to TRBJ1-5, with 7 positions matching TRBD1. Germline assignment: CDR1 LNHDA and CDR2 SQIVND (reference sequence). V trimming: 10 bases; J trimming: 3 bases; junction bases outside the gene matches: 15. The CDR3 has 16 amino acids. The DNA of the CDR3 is TGTGCCACAGCGCCGACCTCAGGGGGACTCAATCAGCCCCAGCATTTT. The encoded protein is CATAPTSGGLNQPQHF.

The CDR3 region is CASSGRWYNSPLHF. Here the CDR3 DNA reads TGTGCCAGCTCCGGGAGGTGGTATAATTCACCCCTCCACTTT. The chain recombines TRBV18 with TRBJ1-6; D remains ambiguous. Trimming took off 6 bases at V and 4 bases at J, with 10 bases between the two ends. CDR3 length: 14 residues. Germline loops: CDR1 KGHSH, CDR2 LQKENI.

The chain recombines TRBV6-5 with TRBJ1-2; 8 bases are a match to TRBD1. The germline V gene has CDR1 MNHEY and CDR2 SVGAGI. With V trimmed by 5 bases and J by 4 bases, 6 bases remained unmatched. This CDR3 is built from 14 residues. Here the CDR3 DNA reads TGTGCCAGCAGTAGGGACAGGATCCTCTATGGCTACACCTTC. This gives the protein CASSRDRILYGYTF.

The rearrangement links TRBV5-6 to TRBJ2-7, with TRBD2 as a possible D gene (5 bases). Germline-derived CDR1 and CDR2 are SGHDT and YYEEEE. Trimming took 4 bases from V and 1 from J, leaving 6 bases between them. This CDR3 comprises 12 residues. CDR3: CASSRGSYEQYF. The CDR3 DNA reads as TGTGCCAGCAGCCGGGGTTCCTACGAGCAGTACTTC.

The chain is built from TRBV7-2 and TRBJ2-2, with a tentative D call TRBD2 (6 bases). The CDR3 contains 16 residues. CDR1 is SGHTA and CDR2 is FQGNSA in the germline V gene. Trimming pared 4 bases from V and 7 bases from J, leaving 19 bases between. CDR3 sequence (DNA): TGTGCCAGCAGCTCCCGGGGGATGGGTGTTATCGGGGAGCTGTTTTTT. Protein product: CASSSRGMGVIGELFF. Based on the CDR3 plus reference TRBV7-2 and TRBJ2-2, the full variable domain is GAGVSQSPSNKVTEKGKDVELRCDPISGHTALYWYRQSLGQGLEFLIYFQGNSAPDKSGLPSDRFSAERTGGSVSTLTIQRTQQEDSAVYLCASSSRGMGVIGELFFGEGSRLTVL.

This chain's CDR3 is CASSFISGGAYEQYF. The CDR3 DNA reads TGTGCCAGCAGCTTTATTAGCGGGGGGGCCTACGAGCAGTACTTC. The gene calls are TRBV11-2 and TRBJ2-7; 11 bases are shared with TRBD2. This CDR3 has 15 amino acids. Germline trimming cut 3 bases from V and 2 bases from J; bases unmatched to any gene: 3. The germline V gene encodes CDR1 SGHAT and CDR2 FQNNGV.

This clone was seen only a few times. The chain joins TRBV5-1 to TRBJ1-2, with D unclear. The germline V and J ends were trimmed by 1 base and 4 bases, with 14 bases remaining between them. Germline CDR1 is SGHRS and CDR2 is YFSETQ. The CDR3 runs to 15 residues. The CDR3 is CASSLTGGISYGYTF. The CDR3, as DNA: TGCGCCAGCAGCTTGACTGGCGGAATTAGCTATGGCTACACCTTC. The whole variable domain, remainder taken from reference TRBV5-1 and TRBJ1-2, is KAGVTQTPRYLIKTRGQQVTLSCSPISGHRSVSWYQQTPGQGLQFLFEYFSETQRNKGNFPGRFSGRQFSNSRSEMNVSTLELGDSALYLCASSLTGGISYGYTFGSGTRLTVV.

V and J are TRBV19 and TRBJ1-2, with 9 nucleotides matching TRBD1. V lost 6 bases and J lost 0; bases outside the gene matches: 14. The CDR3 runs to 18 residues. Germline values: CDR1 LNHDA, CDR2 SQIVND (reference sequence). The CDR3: CASSPGQGLGFTNYGYTF. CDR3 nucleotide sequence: TGTGCCAGTAGCCCGGGACAGGGTTTGGGTTTTACTAACTATGGCTACACCTTC.